The clone carrying this T cell receptor (beta chain) occurred a few times. The antigen remains unidentified. CDR1 and CDR2 (germline): SGHNT, YYREEE (reference sequence). The CDR3 loop spans 15 amino acids. V dropped 5 bases and J dropped 3; count of bases not matched to a gene: 8. The data were obtained in a study of T cell responses to AZD1222 COVID-19 vaccine. Findings and limits, study-wide: Baseline seropositives among AZD1222 recipients totaled only 6 or 7. Only after the peak T cell response were repertoires sampled. Researchers report vaccine-associated CD4 TCRs spanning spike, with dominance at 160-218 and 743-854.

Produced via immunoSEQ multiplex PCR; TCRdb's table is partial and in-frame only. Here the sample spans 120,000 or so clones, approximately 87% being singletons. The sample in question was peripheral blood, obtained on day 0 of AZD1222 vaccination. The chain joins TRBV5-4 to TRBJ2-1, with 7 bases that match TRBD2. The receptor comes from an adult in good health. The CDR3 DNA follows: TGTGCCAGCAGTAATGGGCGGGAGCTCTACAATGAGCAGTTCTTC. It codes for CASSNGRELYNEQFF.